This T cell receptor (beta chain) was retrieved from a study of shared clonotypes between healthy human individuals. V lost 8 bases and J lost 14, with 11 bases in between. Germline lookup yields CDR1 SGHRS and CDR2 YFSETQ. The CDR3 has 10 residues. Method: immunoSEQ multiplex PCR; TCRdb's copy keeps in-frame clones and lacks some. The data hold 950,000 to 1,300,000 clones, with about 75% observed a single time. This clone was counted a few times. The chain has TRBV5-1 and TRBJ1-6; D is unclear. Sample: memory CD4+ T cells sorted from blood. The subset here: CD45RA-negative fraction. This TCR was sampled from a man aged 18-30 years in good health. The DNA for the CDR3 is TGCGCCAGTAGGTGGTCAGCCCTCCACTTT. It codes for CASRWSALHF.